This TCR beta chain was identified during a study of control samples from healthy donors and cancer patients. Germline CDR1 is MNHEY and CDR2 is SVGAGI. Trimming shortened V by 7 bases and J by 2 bases, and 8 bases separated the two germline ends. The CDR3 is 12 amino acids. Profiling relied on immunoSEQ multiplex PCR, and the TCRdb table lists in-frame clones only, not all of them. Among approximately 180,000 clones, more than 85% were seen once, and the ten largest hold around 2.2%. This clone has only one observation. The rearrangement joins TRBV6-5 to TRBJ1-2; D is uncertain. This TCR was recovered from a woman aged 35 to 49 in good health. Sequencing was done on a sample of blood. The CDR3 nucleotides read TGTGCCAGCAAGGAGGCCAACTATGGCTACACCTTC. This encodes CASKEANYGYTF.